The clone carrying this TCR beta chain was seen repeatedly, ten times or more. Antigen: not known. Germline CDR1 SGHTA, CDR2 FQGNSA. The germline V and J ends were trimmed by 1 base and 5 bases, with 5 bases remaining between them. This CDR3 region has 12 residues. The sample comes from a study of T cells after yellow fever vaccination. General study results and limits: Contamination by abundant bulk-population clonotypes could be present in FACS-sorted repertoires. Weaker overall, the secondary response nonetheless peaked faster (day 5 versus 15).

TCRdb used MiXCR to reprocess the 5' RACE reads, holding one entry per CDR3 protein. The sample yields about 350,000 distinct CDR3 sequences, around 10% seen once. The rearrangement uses TRBV7-2 and TRBJ2-5, with D unresolved. The TCR comes from a man younger than 30 who received the YFV17D yellow fever vaccine. Source: PBMCs, taken on the day of the first yellow fever vaccination. The DNA for the CDR3 is TGTGCCAGCAGCTTAGTCGGGGAGACCCAGTACTTC. This codes for CASSLVGETQYF.